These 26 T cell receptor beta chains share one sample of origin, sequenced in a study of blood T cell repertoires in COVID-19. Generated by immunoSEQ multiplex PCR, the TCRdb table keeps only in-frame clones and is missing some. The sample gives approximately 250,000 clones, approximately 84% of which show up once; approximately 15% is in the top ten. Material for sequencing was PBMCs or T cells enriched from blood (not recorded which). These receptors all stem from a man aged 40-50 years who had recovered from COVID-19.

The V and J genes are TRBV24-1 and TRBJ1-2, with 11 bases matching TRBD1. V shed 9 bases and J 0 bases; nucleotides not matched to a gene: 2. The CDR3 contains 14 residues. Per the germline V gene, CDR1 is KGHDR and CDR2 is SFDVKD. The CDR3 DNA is TGTGCCACCTCGGGACAGGGGGCTAACTATGGCTACACCTTC. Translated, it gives CATSGQGANYGYTF.

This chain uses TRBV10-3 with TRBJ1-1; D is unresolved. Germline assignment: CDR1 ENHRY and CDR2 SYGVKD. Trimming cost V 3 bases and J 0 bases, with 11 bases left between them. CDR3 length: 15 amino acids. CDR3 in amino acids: CAISDVRHLNTEAFF. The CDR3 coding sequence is TGTGCCATCAGTGACGTTAGACACCTGAACACTGAAGCTTTCTTT.

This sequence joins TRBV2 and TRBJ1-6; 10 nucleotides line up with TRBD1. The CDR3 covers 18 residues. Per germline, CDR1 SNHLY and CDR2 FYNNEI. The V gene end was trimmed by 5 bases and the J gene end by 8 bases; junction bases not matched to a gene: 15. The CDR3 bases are TGTGCCAGCAGTCGGGACAGGGGCTACCCGACACTTTATTCACCCCTCCACTTT. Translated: CASSRDRGYPTLYSPLHF.

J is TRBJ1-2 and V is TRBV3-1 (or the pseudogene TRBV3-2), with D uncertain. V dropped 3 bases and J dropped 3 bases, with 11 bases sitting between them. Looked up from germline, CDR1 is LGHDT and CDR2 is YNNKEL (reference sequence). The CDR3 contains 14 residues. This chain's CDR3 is CASSHDGGHYGYTF. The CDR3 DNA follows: TGTGCCAGCAGCCATGACGGCGGCCACTATGGCTACACCTTC.

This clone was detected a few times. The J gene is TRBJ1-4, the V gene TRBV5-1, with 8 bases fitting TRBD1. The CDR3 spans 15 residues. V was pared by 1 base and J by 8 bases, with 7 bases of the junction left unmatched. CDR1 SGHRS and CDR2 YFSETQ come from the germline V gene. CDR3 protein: CASSLFTGGNEKLFF. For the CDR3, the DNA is TGCGCCAGCAGCTTGTTTACAGGGGGTAACGAAAAACTGTTTTTT.

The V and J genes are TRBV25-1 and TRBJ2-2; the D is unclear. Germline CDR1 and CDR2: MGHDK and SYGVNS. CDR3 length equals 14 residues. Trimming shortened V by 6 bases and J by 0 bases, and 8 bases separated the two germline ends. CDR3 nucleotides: TGTGCCAGCAGCGTGAGGCCGAACACCGGGGAGCTGTTTTTT. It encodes CASSVRPNTGELFF. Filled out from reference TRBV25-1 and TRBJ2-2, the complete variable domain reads EADIYQTPRYLVIGTGKKITLECSQTMGHDKMYWYQQDPGMELHLIHYSYGVNSTEKGDLSSESTVSRIRTEHFPLTLESARPSHTSQYLCASSVRPNTGELFFGEGSRLTVL.

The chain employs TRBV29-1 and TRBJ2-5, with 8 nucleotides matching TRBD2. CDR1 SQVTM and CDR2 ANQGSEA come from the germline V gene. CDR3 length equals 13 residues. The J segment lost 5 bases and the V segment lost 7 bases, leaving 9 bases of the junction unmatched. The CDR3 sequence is CSAGGDTSETQYF. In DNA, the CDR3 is TGCAGCGCCGGGGGGGATACTTCGGAGACCCAGTACTTC.

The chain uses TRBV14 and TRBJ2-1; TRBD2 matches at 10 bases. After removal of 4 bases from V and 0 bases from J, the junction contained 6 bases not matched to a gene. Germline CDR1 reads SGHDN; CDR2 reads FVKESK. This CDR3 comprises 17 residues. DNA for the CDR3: TGTGCCAGCAGCCCCCTAGCGGGGGCCAGCTCCTACAATGAGCAGTTCTTC. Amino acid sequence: CASSPLAGASSYNEQFF. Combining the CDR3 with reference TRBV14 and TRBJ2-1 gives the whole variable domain EAGVTQFPSHSVIEKGQTVTLRCDPISGHDNLYWYRRVMGKEIKFLLHFVKESKQDESGMPNNRFLAERTGGTYSTLKVQPAELEDSGVYFCASSPLAGASSYNEQFFGPGTRLTVL.

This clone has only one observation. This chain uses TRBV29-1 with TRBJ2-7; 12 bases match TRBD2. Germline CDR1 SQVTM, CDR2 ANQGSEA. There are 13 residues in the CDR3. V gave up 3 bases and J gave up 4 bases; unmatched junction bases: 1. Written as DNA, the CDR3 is TGCAGCGTTGAGACTAGCGGGAGATACGAGCAGTACTTC. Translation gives CSVETSGRYEQYF.

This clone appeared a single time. The CDR3 region is CASSFGQGASETQYF. For the CDR3, the DNA is TGTGCCAGCAGCTTCGGGCAGGGGGCATCAGAGACCCAGTACTTC. The chain links TRBV7-3 to TRBJ2-5, with 8 bases matching TRBD1. CDR3 size: 15 residues. Looked up from germline, CDR1 is SGHTA and CDR2 is FQGTGA. Germline trimming cut 3 bases from V and 4 bases from J; bases unmatched to any gene: 7.

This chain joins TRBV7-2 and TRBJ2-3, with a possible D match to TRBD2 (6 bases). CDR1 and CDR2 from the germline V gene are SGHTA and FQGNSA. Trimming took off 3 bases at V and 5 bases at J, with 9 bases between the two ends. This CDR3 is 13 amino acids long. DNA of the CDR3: TGTGCCAGCAGCTTTGAGCGGGTAGATACGCAGTATTTT. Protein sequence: CASSFERVDTQYF.

CDR3 in amino acids: CASSQVAGANVLTF. In DNA form, the CDR3 reads TGTGCCAGCAGCCAAGTGGCCGGGGCCAACGTCCTGACTTTC. V is TRBV3-1 (or the pseudogene TRBV3-2) and J is TRBJ2-6; no firm D call. This CDR3 is 14 amino acids long. Trimming pared 1 base from V and 4 bases from J, leaving 5 bases between. The V gene's germline CDR1 is LGHDT and CDR2 YNNKEL (reference sequence).

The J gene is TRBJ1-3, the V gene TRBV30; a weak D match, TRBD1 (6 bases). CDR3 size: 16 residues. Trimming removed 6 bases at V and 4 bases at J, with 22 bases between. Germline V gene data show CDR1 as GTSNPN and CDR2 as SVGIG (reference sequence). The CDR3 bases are TGTGCCTGTCACGGGGAGGGGGGTCTTCGCGGAAACACCATATATTTT. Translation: CACHGEGGLRGNTIYF. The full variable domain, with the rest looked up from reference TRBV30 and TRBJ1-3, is SQTIHQWPATLVQPVGSPLSLECTVEGTSNPNLYWYRQAAGRGLQLLFYSVGIGQISSEVPQNLSASRPQDRQFILSSKKLLLSDSGFYLCACHGEGGLRGNTIYFGEGSWLTVV.

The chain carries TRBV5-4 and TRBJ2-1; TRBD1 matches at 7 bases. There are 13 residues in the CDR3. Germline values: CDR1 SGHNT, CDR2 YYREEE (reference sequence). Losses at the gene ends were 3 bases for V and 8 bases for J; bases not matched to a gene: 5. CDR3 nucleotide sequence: TGTGCCAGCAGCTCAGACAGGGTGGATGAGCAGTTCTTC. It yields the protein CASSSDRVDEQFF.

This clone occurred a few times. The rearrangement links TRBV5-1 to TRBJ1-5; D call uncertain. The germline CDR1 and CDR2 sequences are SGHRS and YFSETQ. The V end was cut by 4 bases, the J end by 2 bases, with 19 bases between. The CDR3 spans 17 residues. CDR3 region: CASSPDEGSVGNQPQHF. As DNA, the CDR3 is TGCGCCAGCAGCCCTGACGAGGGTTCGGTTGGCAATCAGCCCCAGCATTTT.

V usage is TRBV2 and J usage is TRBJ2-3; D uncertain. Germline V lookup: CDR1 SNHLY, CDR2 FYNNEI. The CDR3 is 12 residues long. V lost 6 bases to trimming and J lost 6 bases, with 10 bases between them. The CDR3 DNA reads TGTGCCAGCAGACCATATGCGGATACGCAGTATTTT. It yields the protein CASRPYADTQYF. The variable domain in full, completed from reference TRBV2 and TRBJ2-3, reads EPEVTQTPSHQVTQMGQEVILRCVPISNHLYFYWYRQILGQKVEFLVSFYNNEISEKSEIFDDQFSVERPDGSNFTLKIRSTKLEDSAMYFCASRPYADTQYFGPGTRLTVL.

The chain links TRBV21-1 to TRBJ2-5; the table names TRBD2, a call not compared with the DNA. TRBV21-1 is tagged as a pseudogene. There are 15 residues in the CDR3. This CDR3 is CASSPPTGGPETQYF. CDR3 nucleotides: TGTGCCAGCAGCCCGCCCACGGGGGGGCCGGAGACCCAGTACTTC.

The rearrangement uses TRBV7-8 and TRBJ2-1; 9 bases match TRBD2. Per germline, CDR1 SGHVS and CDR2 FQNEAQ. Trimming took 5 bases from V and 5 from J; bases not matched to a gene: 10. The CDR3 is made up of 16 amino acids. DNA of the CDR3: TGTGCCAGCAGCCCAGGGACTAGCTCCATAGACAATGAGCAGTTCTTC. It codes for CASSPGTSSIDNEQFF.

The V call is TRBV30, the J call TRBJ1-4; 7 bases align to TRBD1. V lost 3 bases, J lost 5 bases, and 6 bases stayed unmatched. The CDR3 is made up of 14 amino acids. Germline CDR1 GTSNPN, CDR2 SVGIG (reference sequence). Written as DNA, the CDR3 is TGTGCCTGGAGCGCCGGGACAGCAAATGAAAAACTGTTTTTT. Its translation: CAWSAGTANEKLFF.

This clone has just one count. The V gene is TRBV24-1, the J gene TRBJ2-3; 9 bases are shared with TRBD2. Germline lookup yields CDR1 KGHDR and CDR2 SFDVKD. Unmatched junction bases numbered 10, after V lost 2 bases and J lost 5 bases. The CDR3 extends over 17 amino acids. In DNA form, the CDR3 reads TGTGCCACCAGTGATTCCGCCTTAGCGGGAGTGAAAGATACGCAGTATTTT. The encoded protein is CATSDSALAGVKDTQYF.

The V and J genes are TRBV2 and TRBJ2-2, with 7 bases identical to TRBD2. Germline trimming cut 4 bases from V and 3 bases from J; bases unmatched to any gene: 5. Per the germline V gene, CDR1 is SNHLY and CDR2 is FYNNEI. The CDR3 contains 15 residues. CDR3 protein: CASSVERGDTGELFF. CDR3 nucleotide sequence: TGTGCCAGCAGTGTTGAGCGGGGAGACACCGGGGAGCTGTTTTTT.

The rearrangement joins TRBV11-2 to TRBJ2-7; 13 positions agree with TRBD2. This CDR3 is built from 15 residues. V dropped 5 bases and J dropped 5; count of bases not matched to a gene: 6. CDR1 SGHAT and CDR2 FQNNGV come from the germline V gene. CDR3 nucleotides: TGTGCCAGCAGCCCCGCCGGGACTAGCGGGAACGAGCAGTACTTC. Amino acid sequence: CASSPAGTSGNEQYF. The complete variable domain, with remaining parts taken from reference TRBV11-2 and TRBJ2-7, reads EAGVAQSPRYKIIEKRQSVAFWCNPISGHATLYWYQQILGQGPKLLIQFQNNGVVDDSQLPKDRFSAERLKGVDSTLKIQPAKLEDSAVYLCASSPAGTSGNEQYFGPGTRLTVT.

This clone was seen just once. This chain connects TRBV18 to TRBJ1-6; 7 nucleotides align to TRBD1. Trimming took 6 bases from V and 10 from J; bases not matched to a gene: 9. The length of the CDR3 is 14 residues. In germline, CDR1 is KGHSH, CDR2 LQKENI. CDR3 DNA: TGTGCCAGCTCTCCCGACAGGGTTGGGTCACCCCTCCACTTT. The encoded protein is CASSPDRVGSPLHF.

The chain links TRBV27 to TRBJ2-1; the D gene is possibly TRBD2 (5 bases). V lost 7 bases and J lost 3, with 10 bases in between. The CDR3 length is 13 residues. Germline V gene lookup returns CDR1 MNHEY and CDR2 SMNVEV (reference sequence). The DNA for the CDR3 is TGTGCCAGCAATGACGGGATCTACAATGAGCAGTTCTTC. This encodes CASNDGIYNEQFF.

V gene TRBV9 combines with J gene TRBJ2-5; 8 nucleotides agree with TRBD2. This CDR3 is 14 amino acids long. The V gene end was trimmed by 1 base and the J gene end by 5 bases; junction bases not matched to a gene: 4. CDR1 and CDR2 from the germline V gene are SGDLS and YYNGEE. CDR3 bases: TGTGCCAGCAGCGTAAATAGCGGGGTGGAGACCCAGTACTTC. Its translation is CASSVNSGVETQYF. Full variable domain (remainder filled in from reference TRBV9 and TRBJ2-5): DSGVTQTPKHLITATGQRVTLRCSPRSGDLSVYWYQQSLDQGLQFLIQYYNGEERAKGNILERFSAQQFPDLHSELNLSSLELGDSALYFCASSVNSGVETQYFGPGTRLLVL.

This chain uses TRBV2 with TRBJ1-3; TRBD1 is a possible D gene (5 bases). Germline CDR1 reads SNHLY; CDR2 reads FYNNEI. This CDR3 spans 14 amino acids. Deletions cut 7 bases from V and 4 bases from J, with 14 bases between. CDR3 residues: CASTLQGSGNTIYF. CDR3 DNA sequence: TGTGCCAGCACACTTCAGGGAAGCGGAAACACCATATATTTT.